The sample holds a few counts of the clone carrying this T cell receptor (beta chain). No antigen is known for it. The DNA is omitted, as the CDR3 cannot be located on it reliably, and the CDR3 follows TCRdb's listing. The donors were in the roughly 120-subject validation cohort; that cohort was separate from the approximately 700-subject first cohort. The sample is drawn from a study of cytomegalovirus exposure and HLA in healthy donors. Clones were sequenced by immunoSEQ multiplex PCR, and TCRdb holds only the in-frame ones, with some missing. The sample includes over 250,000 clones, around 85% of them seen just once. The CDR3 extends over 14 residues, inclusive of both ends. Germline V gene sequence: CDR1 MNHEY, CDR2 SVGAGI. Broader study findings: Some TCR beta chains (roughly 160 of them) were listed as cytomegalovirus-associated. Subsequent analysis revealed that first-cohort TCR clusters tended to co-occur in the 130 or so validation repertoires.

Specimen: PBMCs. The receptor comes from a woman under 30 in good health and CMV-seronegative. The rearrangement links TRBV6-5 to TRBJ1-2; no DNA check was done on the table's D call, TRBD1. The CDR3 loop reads CASSTSTGNYGYTF.